This T cell receptor beta chain comes out of a study of cytomegalovirus exposure and HLA in healthy donors. Primers included in the PCR were 60 Vbeta and 13 Jbeta primers. Assay used: immunoSEQ multiplex PCR; TCRdb lists only in-frame clones, some missing. The table includes about 120,000 clones, about 81% detected once. Worth noting for this clone: Its antigen is unknown.

Germline CDR1 MDHEN, CDR2 SYDVKM. The V end was cut by 2 bases, the J end by 1 base, with 18 bases between. The CDR3 loop spans 17 amino acids. General study findings and limits: As a later analysis revealed, most CMV-associated TCR beta chains appeared HLA-restricted. Later, TCR association rates were found to vary by HLA locus, highest for DRB1 and lowest for HLA-C. In vitro checks showed that a few CMV-associated chains really do target CMV antigens. The study designated over 150 TCR beta chains cytomegalovirus-associated.

The clonotype comes from a man aged 40-50 years in good health and CMV-seronegative. The rearrangement joins TRBV28 to TRBJ2-7; D may be TRBD2 (6 bases). Sequencing input: PBMCs. This CDR3 reads CASSLPRMRGGSYEQYF. The CDR3 coding sequence is TGTGCCAGCAGTTTACCACGGATGAGAGGAGGGTCCTACGAGCAGTACTTC.